The 7 T cell receptor beta chains below were found in one sample sequenced in a study of CD8+ T cells in alopecia areata (dated by TCRdb to 2017 to 2018). Sample time point, as interpreted from the label and publication: baseline before oral tofacitinib. Library creation used the immunoSEQ multiplex PCR assay. RNA was extracted from all samples and reverse transcribed into cDNA, which served as template for TCR sequencing. In its TCRdb copy, this immuneACCESS table keeps in-frame sequences only and misses some clones. Where compared with another copy, unresolved V genes explain less than half of these, and the others have no known cause. A total of fewer than 200,000 clones appear in this sample, just under 60% of them only once. The ten largest clones capture about 15% of the sample. This sample comprised CD4+ T cells sorted from blood, obtained at week 0. The source is a human donor with alopecia areata.

This clone was detected a few times. The V call is TRBV29-1, the J call TRBJ2-7, with D possibly matching TRBD1 (6 bases). CDR3 length: 13 amino acids. Trimming removed 6 bases at V and 4 bases at J, with 16 bases between. Looked up from germline, CDR1 is SQVTM and CDR2 is ANQGSEA. The CDR3 sequence: CSVQGSRGYEQYF. CDR3 coding DNA: TGCAGCGTCCAAGGGAGCAGGGGTTACGAGCAGTACTTC.

The gene calls are TRBV15 and TRBJ1-5, with D maybe TRBD1 (5 bases). The CDR3 spans 16 residues. The V end was cut by 0 bases, the J end by 7 bases, with 16 bases between. Germline-derived CDR1 and CDR2 are LNHNV and YYDKDF (reference sequence). CDR3 protein: CATSRESRGLEQPQHF. CDR3 nucleotide sequence: TGTGCCACCAGCAGAGAATCTAGGGGATTGGAGCAGCCCCAGCATTTT.

The chain has TRBV30 and TRBJ1-6, with D unclear. V dropped 7 bases and J dropped 4 bases, with 17 bases sitting between them. There are 15 residues in the CDR3. Looked up from germline, CDR1 is GTSNPN and CDR2 is SVGIG (reference sequence). CDR3 sequence reads: CASRTAALYNSPLHF. CDR3 in DNA: TGTGCCTCGAGGACGGCCGCCTTGTATAATTCACCCCTCCACTTT. The variable domain in full, with the rest retrieved from reference TRBV30 and TRBJ1-6, is SQTIHQWPATLVQPVGSPLSLECTVEGTSNPNLYWYRQAAGRGLQLLFYSVGIGQISSEVPQNLSASRPQDRQFILSSKKLLLSDSGFYLCASRTAALYNSPLHFGNGTRLTVT.

The rearrangement links TRBV2 to TRBJ1-4; D may be TRBD1 (5 bases). The CDR3 extends over 13 amino acids. V was pared by 8 bases and J by 2 bases, with 9 bases between. Looked up from germline, CDR1 is SNHLY and CDR2 is FYNNEI. CDR3 region: CASQGGTNEKLFF. CDR3 DNA: TGTGCCAGCCAGGGAGGTACTAATGAAAAACTGTTTTTT.

The J gene is TRBJ2-5, the V gene TRBV11-3; 7 nucleotides match TRBD2. After removal of 5 bases from V and 7 bases from J, the junction contained 10 bases not matched to a gene. Germline V gene sequence: CDR1 SGHNT, CDR2 YENEEA. This CDR3 spans 14 amino acids. The CDR3 sequence: CASSLSGPGGTQYF. The CDR3, as DNA: TGTGCCAGCAGCCTCTCAGGACCGGGGGGGACCCAGTACTTC.

Only a few counts were recorded for this clone. The J gene is TRBJ1-2, the V gene TRBV7-9, with 8 positions matching TRBD1. The CDR3 spans 13 residues. V trimming: 4 bases; J trimming: 12 bases; junction bases outside the gene matches: 10. Germline V gene data show CDR1 as SEHNR and CDR2 as FQNEAQ (reference sequence). Written as DNA, the CDR3 is TGTGCCAGCAGCTCTCGGGGGACAGGCCGGGACACCTTC. Translating it yields CASSSRGTGRDTF.

The V call is TRBV30, the J call TRBJ2-7, with D possibly being TRBD2 (5 bases). This CDR3 has 13 residues. The V and J ends lost 2 bases and 3 bases respectively, with 11 bases between them. Per germline, CDR1 GTSNPN and CDR2 SVGIG (reference sequence). CDR3 loop: CAWSPNGIYEQYF. The CDR3 bases are TGTGCCTGGAGTCCAAACGGGATCTACGAGCAGTACTTC.